This T cell receptor beta chain was observed in a study of T cells in Graves' hyperthyroidism and ophthalmopathy. Germline CDR1 and CDR2: SNHLY and FYNNEI. V dropped 6 bases and J dropped 2; count of bases not matched to a gene: 8. CDR3 size: 16 residues. Any patient presenting with uncontrolled infection, other autoimmune disease, pregnancy or lactation was left out. In this sample, this clonotype turned up many times. TCR beta CDR3 regions were amplified from RNA transcripts. The HTBI primer set drove a first-round RT-PCR of the TCR CDR3. TCRdb independently ran MiXCR on the multiplex PCR reads; one entry per CDR3 protein. The repertoire consists of roughly 360,000 distinct CDR3 sequences, with approximately 13% occurring once and the leading ten covering about a fifth.

The rearrangement uses TRBV2 and TRBJ1-3, with TRBD1 matching over 9 bases. The TCR originated in a man aged 30 to 45 with Graves' hyperthyroidism that later progressed to Graves' ophthalmopathy. Sample: blood. The chain's CDR3 is CASSLTGTGTGNTIYF. CDR3 bases: TGTGCCAGCAGCCTAACCGGGACAGGGACTGGAAACACCATATATTTT.